The rows below give T cell receptor beta chains drawn from one sample of a study of blood T cell repertoires in COVID-19. Here immunoSEQ multiplex PCR was the method, and the copy in TCRdb shows in-frame clones only, minus some. The sample lists about 24,000 clones, around 86% seen once, with just over 5% in the top ten. Specimen: peripheral blood. All receptors derive from a man between 45 and 60 years old with active COVID-19. Both conserved end residues are part of each CDR3. A D gene is named only where the DNA matches it firmly. A row's size may be missing; if present it is once, few, many or a size class.

TRBV5-1	-	-	TRBJ2-7	CASSSGRRNYEQYF	TGCGCCAGCAGCTCAGGCAGGCGAAACTACGAGCAGTACTTC
TRBV12-3/TRBV12-4	-	-	TRBJ2-4	CASSLGLVSIHF	TGTGCCAGCAGTTTAGGGCTAGTGAGTATACACTTC
TRBV27	-	-	TRBJ2-3	CASSPRLSTDTQYF	TGTGCCAGCAGTCCCCGACTAAGCACAGATACGCAGTATTTT
TRBV11-1	-	-	TRBJ1-1	CASSLLQGGVLEAFF	TGTGCCAGCAGCTTACTGCAGGGAGGTGTGTTAGAAGCTTTCTTT
TRBV18	-	-	TRBJ1-1	CASSPEGANTEAFF	TGTGCCAGCTCACCAGAGGGAGCGAACACTGAAGCTTTCTTT
TRBV28	-	-	TRBJ1-5	CASSRRGNQPQHF	TGTGCCAGCAGTCGTCGGGGCAATCAGCCCCAGCATTTT
TRBV10-3	-	-	TRBJ2-7	CAIKTSSYEQYF	TGTGCCATCAAAACGAGCTCCTACGAGCAGTACTTC
TRBV11-3	TRBD2	once	TRBJ2-1	CASSLEISAGGPSEQFF	TGTGCCAGCAGCTTAGAAATCTCGGCGGGGGGCCCTTCTGAGCAGTTCTTC
TRBV14	TRBD2	-	TRBJ2-1	CASSQLTSSGESSFYNEQFF	TGTGCCAGCAGCCAGTTGACGTCTAGCGGGGAGTCTTCGTTCTACAATGAGCAGTTCTTC
TRBV5-1	TRBD1	-	TRBJ1-1	CASSRREGAKTEAFF	TGCGCCAGCAGCAGGCGGGAGGGGGCGAAAACTGAAGCTTTCTTT
TRBV15	TRBD1	-	TRBJ2-5	CATSDRAAETQYF	TGTGCCACCAGCGACAGGGCAGCAGAGACCCAGTACTTC
TRBV29-1	TRBD1	once	TRBJ2-7	CSATGQAYEQYF	TGCAGCGCAACGGGACAGGCCTACGAGCAGTACTTC
TRBV3-1/TRBV3-2	-	-	TRBJ2-3	CASSQGARFTQYF	TGTGCCAGCAGCCAAGGGGCTCGCTTTACGCAGTATTTT
TRBV19	TRBD2	-	TRBJ2-1	CASSKYGLAGSSSYNEQFF	TGTGCCAGTAGTAAATACGGACTAGCGGGTTCTAGCTCCTACAATGAGCAGTTCTTC
TRBV5-4	-	once	TRBJ2-1	CASSADTGYNEQFF	TGTGCCAGCAGCGCGGATACAGGCTACAATGAGCAGTTCTTC
TRBV7-9	-	-	TRBJ1-6	CASSFDSYNSPLHF	TGTGCCAGCAGCTTCGACAGTTATAATTCACCCCTCCACTTT
TRBV6-5	-	-	TRBJ1-4	CASSLLATNEKLFF	TGTGCCAGCAGTTTACTGGCAACTAATGAAAAACTGTTTTTT
TRBV29-1	TRBD1	-	TRBJ2-5	CSVGPGQGATQYF	TGCAGCGTTGGACCGGGACAGGGGGCAACCCAGTACTTC
TRBV18	TRBD1	-	TRBJ2-5	CASRTGQAETQYF	TGTGCCAGCCGGACAGGGCAAGCAGAGACCCAGTACTTC
TRBV6-4	-	-	TRBJ2-3	CASSDGTSTDTQYF	TGTGCCAGCAGTGACGGGACTAGCACAGATACGCAGTATTTT
TRBV5-1	TRBD2	-	TRBJ2-5	CASSSVAGGQTQYF	TGCGCCAGCAGCTCGGTGGCGGGAGGGCAGACCCAGTACTTC
TRBV2	TRBD1	-	TRBJ2-7	CASSEDRGGYYEQYF	TGTGCCAGCAGTGAAGACAGGGGTGGTTACTACGAGCAGTACTTC
TRBV7-9	TRBD1	-	TRBJ1-1	CASRDRVVTEAFF	TGTGCCAGCAGAGACAGGGTGGTCACTGAAGCTTTCTTT
TRBV15	TRBD2	-	TRBJ2-5	CATSRSPSGGGTQYF	TGTGCCACCAGCAGAAGCCCCAGCGGGGGGGGGACCCAGTACTTC
TRBV2	-	-	TRBJ2-3	CASSSPLGSLSDTQYF	TGTGCCAGCAGTAGCCCCCTCGGGAGCCTCTCAGATACGCAGTATTTT
TRBV3-1/TRBV3-2	TRBD2	-	TRBJ2-7	CASSLGGGSGQYF	TGTGCCAGCAGCCTTGGCGGGGGTTCTGGGCAGTACTTC
TRBV11-3	-	-	TRBJ2-7	CASSLDPGTYEQYF	TGTGCCAGCAGCTTAGATCCAGGAACCTACGAGCAGTACTTC
TRBV6-4	TRBD2	once	TRBJ2-1	CASRKTSGSYNEQFF	TGTGCCAGTCGAAAGACTAGCGGGAGTTACAATGAGCAGTTCTTC
TRBV18	-	-	TRBJ2-2	CASSHPGTGELFF	TGTGCCAGCTCGCACCCGGGGACCGGGGAGCTGTTTTTT
TRBV5-1	TRBD1	-	TRBJ2-2	CASSPSRGQATGELFF	TGCGCCAGCAGCCCCTCTAGGGGGCAAGCGACCGGGGAGCTGTTTTTT
TRBV5-8	TRBD1	-	TRBJ1-3	CASSLGTGAKNTIYF	TGTGCCAGCAGCTTGGGAACAGGGGCCAAAAACACCATATATTTT
TRBV7-8	TRBD2	-	TRBJ2-2	CASSLPGLDVGELFF	TGTGCCAGCAGCTTACCCGGACTAGATGTCGGGGAGCTGTTTTTT
TRBV28	TRBD1	-	TRBJ1-1	CASIGQGAPTTEAFF	TGTGCCAGCATCGGGCAGGGGGCTCCCACCACTGAAGCTTTCTTT
TRBV20-1	TRBD2	-	TRBJ2-7	CRFQGLAGGHF	TGCAGGTTTCAGGGACTAGCGGGAGGGCACTTC
TRBV14	TRBD1	once	TRBJ1-1	CASSQRTGTASEAFF	TGTGCCAGCAGCCAAAGGACTGGGACAGCGAGTGAAGCTTTCTTT
TRBV7-6	-	-	TRBJ2-3	CASSLDAAADASTDTQYF	TGTGCCAGCAGCTTAGATGCGGCGGCTGATGCTAGCACAGATACGCAGTATTTT
TRBV28	TRBD1	-	TRBJ2-3	CASSPGQITDTQYF	TGTGCCAGCAGTCCGGGACAGATCACAGATACGCAGTATTTT
TRBV12-3/TRBV12-4	-	once	TRBJ2-1	CASSFPPNNEQFF	TGTGCCAGCAGTTTCCCCCCCAATAATGAGCAGTTCTTC
TRBV11-2	TRBD2	once	TRBJ2-5	CASSSTGTSPQETQYF	TGTGCCAGCAGCTCAACCGGGACTAGCCCCCAAGAGACCCAGTACTTC
TRBV7-8	-	-	TRBJ1-1	CASSLASFTEAFF	TGTGCCAGCAGCTTGGCTAGCTTCACTGAAGCTTTCTTT
TRBV5-1	TRBD2	once	TRBJ2-1	CASSPRGLAGTYNEQFF	TGCGCCAGCAGCCCCAGGGGACTAGCGGGAACCTACAATGAGCAGTTCTTC